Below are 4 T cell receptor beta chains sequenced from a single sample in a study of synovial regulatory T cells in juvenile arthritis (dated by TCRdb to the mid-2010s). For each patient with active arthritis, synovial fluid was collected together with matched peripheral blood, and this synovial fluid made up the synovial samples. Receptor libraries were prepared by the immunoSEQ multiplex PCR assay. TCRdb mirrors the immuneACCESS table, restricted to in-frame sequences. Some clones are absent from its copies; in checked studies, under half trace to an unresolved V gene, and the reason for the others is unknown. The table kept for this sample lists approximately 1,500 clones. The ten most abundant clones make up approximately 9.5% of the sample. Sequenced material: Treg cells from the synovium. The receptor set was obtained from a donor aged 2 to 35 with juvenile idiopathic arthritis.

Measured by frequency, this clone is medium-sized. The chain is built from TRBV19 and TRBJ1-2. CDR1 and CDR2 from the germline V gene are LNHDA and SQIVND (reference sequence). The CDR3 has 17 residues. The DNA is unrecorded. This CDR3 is CASSTPWGGTPFYGYTF.

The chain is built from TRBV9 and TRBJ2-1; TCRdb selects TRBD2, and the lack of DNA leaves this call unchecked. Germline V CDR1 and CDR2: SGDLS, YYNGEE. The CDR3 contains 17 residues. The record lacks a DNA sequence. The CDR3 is CASSPPRGVAGHNEQFF.

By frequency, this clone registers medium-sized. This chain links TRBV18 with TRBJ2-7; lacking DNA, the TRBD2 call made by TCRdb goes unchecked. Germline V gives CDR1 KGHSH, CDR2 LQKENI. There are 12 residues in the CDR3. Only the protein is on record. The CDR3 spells CASSPSSYEQYF.

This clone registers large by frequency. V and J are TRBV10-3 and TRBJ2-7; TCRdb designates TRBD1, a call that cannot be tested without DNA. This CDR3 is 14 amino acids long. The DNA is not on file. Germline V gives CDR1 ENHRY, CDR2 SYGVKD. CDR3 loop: CAISESDRAYEQYF.